Detailed here is one T cell receptor beta chain. Antigen specificity is unknown. The libraries were made with immunoSEQ v3. Survey-level samples got 1.5 million to 2 million read pairs; deep-level samples got about 5-6 million. The repertoire was sequenced with immunoSEQ multiplex PCR; TCRdb's copy has only in-frame clones and lacks some. This table holds some 16,000 clones, over 65% found once. The sample belongs to a study of TIL therapy for anti-PD-1-resistant metastatic lung cancer. The overall study: Tumors were harvested before any PD-1/PD-L1 blockade.

Study observations and caveats: This highly selected cohort may not generalize to typical lung cancer patients. After infusion, TIL clonotypes partly replaced peripheral T cells and declined over months.

J gave up 15 bases and V 3 bases, and 8 bases lay outside the gene matches. CDR3 length: 13 residues. CDR1 is MNHEY and CDR2 is SMNVEV in the germline V gene (reference sequence). Noted time point: pre-treatment sample, taken before nivolumab and TIL therapy. This clonotype was sampled from a person aged 25 to 80 with non-small cell lung cancer. The material was blood, obtained at baseline. The V and J genes are TRBV27 and TRBJ1-4; 9 bases fit TRBD1. The CDR3 DNA is TGTGCCAGCAGTTTCCGACAGGGGGGCGCCATGTTTTTT. It is translated as CASSFRQGGAMFF. The full variable domain, in which reference TRBV27 and TRBJ1-4 provide the parts outside the CDR3, is EAQVTQNPRYLITVTGKKLTVTCSQNMNHEYMSWYRQDPGLGLRQIYYSMNVEVTDKGDVPEGYKVSRKEKRNFPLILESPSPNQTSLYFCASSFRQGGAMFFGSGTQLSVL.